This T cell receptor beta chain was obtained from a study of control samples from healthy donors and cancer patients. Clones were read by immunoSEQ multiplex PCR, and TCRdb kept only the in-frame ones, dropping some. There are around 140,000 clones in the sample; about 90% occur only once, and more than 6.5% lies in the top ten. Trimming took 4 bases from V and 4 from J, leaving 17 bases between them. This CDR3 is built from 15 residues. The V gene's germline CDR1 is SGHRS and CDR2 YFSETQ. This TCR was recovered from a man younger than 35 in good health. The source material was blood. The genes are TRBV5-1 and TRBJ1-2, with a weak D call TRBD1 (6 bases). CDR3 loop: CASSVGAGGSYGYTF. The CDR3 DNA reads TGCGCCAGCAGCGTGGGGGCTGGGGGTTCCTATGGCTACACCTTC.